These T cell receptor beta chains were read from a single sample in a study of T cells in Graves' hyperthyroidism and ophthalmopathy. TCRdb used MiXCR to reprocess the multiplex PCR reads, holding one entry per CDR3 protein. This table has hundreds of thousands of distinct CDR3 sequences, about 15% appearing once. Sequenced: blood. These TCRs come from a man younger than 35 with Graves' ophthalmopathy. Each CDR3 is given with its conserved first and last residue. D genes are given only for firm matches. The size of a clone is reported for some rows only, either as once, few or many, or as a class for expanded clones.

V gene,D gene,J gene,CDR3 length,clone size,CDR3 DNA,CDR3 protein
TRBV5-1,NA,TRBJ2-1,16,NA,TGCGCCAGCAGCGCCCCGGGACGGAGCTCCTACAATGAGCAGTTCTTC,CASSAPGRSSYNEQFF
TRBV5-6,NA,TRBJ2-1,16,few,TGTGCCAGCAGCTTGGCCCCACCCCGACGGATCAATGAGCAGTTCTTC,CASSLAPPRRINEQFF
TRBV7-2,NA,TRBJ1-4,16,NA,TGTGCCAGCAGCTTTCAATGGGGCCGGGCTAATGAAAAACTGTTTTTT,CASSFQWGRANEKLFF
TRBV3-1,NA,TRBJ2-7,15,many,TGTGCCAGCAGCCCCAAACAGGATTTAGCTTACGAGCAGTACTTC,CASSPKQDLAYEQYF
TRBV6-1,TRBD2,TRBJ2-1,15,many,TGTGCCAGCAGTATCGGGACTAGCGATTACAATGAGCAGTTCTTC,CASSIGTSDYNEQFF
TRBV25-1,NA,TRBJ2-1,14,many,TGTGCCAGCAGTGAAGAAGGGCCAGCAAATGAGCAGTTCTTC,CASSEEGPANEQFF
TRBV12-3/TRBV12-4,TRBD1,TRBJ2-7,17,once,TGTGCCAGCAGTGCGGGACAGGGGAGAACTAACTCCTACGAGCAGTACTTC,CASSAGQGRTNSYEQYF
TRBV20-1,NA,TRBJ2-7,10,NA,TGCAGTGCTAGGGGGAGCGAGCAGTACTTC,CSARGSEQYF
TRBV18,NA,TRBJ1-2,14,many,TGTGCCAGCTCACCAAGCAGGGAGACCTATGGCTACACCTTC,CASSPSRETYGYTF
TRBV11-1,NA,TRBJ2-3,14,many,TGTGCCAGCAGCTTATCCCAGTACACAGATACGCAGTATTTT,CASSLSQYTDTQYF
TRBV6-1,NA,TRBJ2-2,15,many,TGTGCCAGCAGTTACCAGGAGCCTTTTACCGGGGAGCTGTTTTTT,CASSYQEPFTGELFF
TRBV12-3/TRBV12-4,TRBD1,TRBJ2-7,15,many,TGTGCCAGCAGCTCGCACAAGGGGGCCCGATACGAGCAGTACTTC,CASSSHKGARYEQYF
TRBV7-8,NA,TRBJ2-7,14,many,TGTGCCAGCAGCTTGGGCGGGGGCGGCAACGAGCAGTACTTC,CASSLGGGGNEQYF
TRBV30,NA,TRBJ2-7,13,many,TGTGCCTGGAGTTTCGGGGCGGGCGGGGAGCAGTACTTC,CAWSFGAGGEQYF
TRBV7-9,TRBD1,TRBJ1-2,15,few,TGTGCCAGCAGCTCGGGGACAGGATTCCCCTATGGCTACACCTTC,CASSSGTGFPYGYTF
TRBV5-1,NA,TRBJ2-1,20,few,TGCGCCAGCAGCTTGGGAAGTAGAGCTCTAAGCAGCGGCTCCTACAATGAGCAGTTCTTC,CASSLGSRALSSGSYNEQFF
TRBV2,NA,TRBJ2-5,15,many,TGTGCCAGCAGGGAGGGGCAGGGGTTCCAAGAGACCCAGTACTTC,CASREGQGFQETQYF
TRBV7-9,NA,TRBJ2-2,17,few,TGTGCCAGCAGCTTAGCGCGGAGAGGTCATTACACCGGGGAGCTGTTTTTT,CASSLARRGHYTGELFF
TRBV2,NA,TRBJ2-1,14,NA,TGTGCCAGCAGTTCCGGGCCCTCCTACAATGAGCAGTTCTTC,CASSSGPSYNEQFF
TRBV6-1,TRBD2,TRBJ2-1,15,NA,TGTGCCAGCTTCAGTGAAGCGGGGGGGTACAATGAGCAGTTCTTC,CASFSEAGGYNEQFF
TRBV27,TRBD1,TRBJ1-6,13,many,TGTGCCAGCAGTCGACAGGGCCATTCACCCCTCCACTTT,CASSRQGHSPLHF
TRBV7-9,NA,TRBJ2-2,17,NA,TGTGCCAGCCCAAAGAGGGGGTCTTTAGGCGGCACCGGGGAGCTGTTTTTT,CASPKRGSLGGTGELFF
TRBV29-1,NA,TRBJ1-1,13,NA,TGCAGCGCAACGGGACGGGGTGAAACTGAAGCTTTCTTT,CSATGRGETEAFF
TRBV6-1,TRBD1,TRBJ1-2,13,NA,TGTGCCAGCAGTCCCACAGGGGGGGTTGGCTACACCTTC,CASSPTGGVGYTF
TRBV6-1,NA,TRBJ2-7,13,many,TGTGCCAGCACCAAAGAGAGAGGCTACGAGCAGTACTTC,CASTKERGYEQYF
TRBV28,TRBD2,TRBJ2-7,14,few,TGTGCCAGCAGGCATCCGGGACTAGCAGTCGAGCAGTACTTC,CASRHPGLAVEQYF
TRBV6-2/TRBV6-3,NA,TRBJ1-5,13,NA,TGTGCCATCAGTTGGGGAGGCGATCAGCCCCAGCATTTT,CAISWGGDQPQHF
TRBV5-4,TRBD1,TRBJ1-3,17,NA,TGTGCCAGCAGTTTTCCTCCGGGACAGTCTACAGGAAACACCATATATTTT,CASSFPPGQSTGNTIYF
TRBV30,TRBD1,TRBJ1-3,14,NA,TGTGCCTGGACCCGGACAGGCTCTGGAAACACCATATATTTT,CAWTRTGSGNTIYF
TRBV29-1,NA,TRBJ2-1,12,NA,TGCAGCGTTGAACCCCTATACAATGAGCAGTTCTTC,CSVEPLYNEQFF
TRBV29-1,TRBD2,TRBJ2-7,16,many,TGCAGCGTTGACGGGACGGACGGTGCGGGAGTGTACGAGCAGTACTTC,CSVDGTDGAGVYEQYF
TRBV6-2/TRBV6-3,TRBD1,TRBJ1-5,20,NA,TGTGCCAGCAGCGGCCTGCCGACCCGACAGGGGAGGGCAAGCAATCAGCCCCAGCATTTT,CASSGLPTRQGRASNQPQHF
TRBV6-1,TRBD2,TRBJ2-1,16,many,TGTGCCAGCAGTGAATATGGGACTAGCGGCTACAATGAGCAGTTCTTC,CASSEYGTSGYNEQFF
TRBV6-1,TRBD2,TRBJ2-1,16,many,TGTGCCAGCAGTGAATGGAGCGGGGGCCTTTGGAATGAGCAGTTCTTC,CASSEWSGGLWNEQFF
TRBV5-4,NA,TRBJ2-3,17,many,TGTGCCAGCAGCCGAGACGAGAGAGGGCCTAGCACAGATACGCAGTATTTT,CASSRDERGPSTDTQYF
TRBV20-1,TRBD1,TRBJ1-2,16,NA,TGCAGTGCTAGGCGTACCGGGACAGGGGGCGCGGGTGGCTACACCTTC,CSARRTGTGGAGGYTF
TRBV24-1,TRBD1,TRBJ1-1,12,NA,TGTGCCACCAGTGACCCCGACAGGGGAGCTTTCTTT,CATSDPDRGAFF
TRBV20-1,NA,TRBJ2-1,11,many,TGCAGTGCTAGAGGACGGGATGAGCAGTTCTTC,CSARGRDEQFF
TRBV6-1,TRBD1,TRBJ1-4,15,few,TGTGCCAGCAGTCGTTCCAGGGGGCAGGGTGAAAAACTGTTTTTT,CASSRSRGQGEKLFF
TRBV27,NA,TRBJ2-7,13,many,TGTGCCAGCAGTTTCCGGGACTCCTACGAGCAGTACTTC,CASSFRDSYEQYF
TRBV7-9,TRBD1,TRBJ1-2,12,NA,TGTGCCAGCAGGACAGGGTATGATGGCTACACCTTC,CASRTGYDGYTF
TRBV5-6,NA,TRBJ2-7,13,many,TGTGCCAGCAGCTTTAGCGCCTCCTACGAGCAGTACTTC,CASSFSASYEQYF
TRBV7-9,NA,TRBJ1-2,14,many,TGTGCCAGCAGCTCCTGGGGTACCGCCTATGGCTACACCTTC,CASSSWGTAYGYTF
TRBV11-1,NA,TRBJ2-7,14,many,TGTGCCAGCAGCTTAATGGCGAACTCCTACGAGCAGTACTTC,CASSLMANSYEQYF
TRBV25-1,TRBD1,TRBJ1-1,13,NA,TGTGCCAGCAGTGAATCAGGGGGGACTGAAGCTTTCTTT,CASSESGGTEAFF
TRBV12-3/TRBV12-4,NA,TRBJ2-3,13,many,TGTGCCAGCAACCCCAGGGGTTCAGGTACGCAGTATTTT,CASNPRGSGTQYF
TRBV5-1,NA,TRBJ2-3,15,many,TGCGCCAGCAGCGTTGATCGGCCCCCCACAGATACGCAGTATTTT,CASSVDRPPTDTQYF
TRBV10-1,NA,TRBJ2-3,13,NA,TGCGCCAGCAGTGACTTAAATCCAGATACGCAGTATTTT,CASSDLNPDTQYF
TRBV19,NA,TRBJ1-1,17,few,TGTGCCAGTAGTGACCCCGGGTCTCAAAGGGGGAACACTGAAGCTTTCTTT,CASSDPGSQRGNTEAFF
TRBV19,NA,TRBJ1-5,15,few,TGTGCCAGTAGTCCTCATCCCCCGAGCAATCAGCCCCAGCATTTT,CASSPHPPSNQPQHF
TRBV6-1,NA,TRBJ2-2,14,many,TGTGCCAGCAGTGTACGTGGAGAGACCGGGGAGCTGTTTTTT,CASSVRGETGELFF
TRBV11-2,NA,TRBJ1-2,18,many,TGTGCCAGCAGCTTAGCAGGGATCGAGTATTTACCAAACTATGGCTACACCTTC,CASSLAGIEYLPNYGYTF
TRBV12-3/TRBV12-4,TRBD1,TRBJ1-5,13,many,TGTGCCAGCAGTCTCGGGACAGACGGGCCCCAGCATTTT,CASSLGTDGPQHF
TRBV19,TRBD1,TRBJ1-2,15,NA,TGTGCCAGTAGTTTGGGACAGGGGAAGGGCTATGGCTACACCTTC,CASSLGQGKGYGYTF
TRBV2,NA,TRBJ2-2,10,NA,TGTGCCATACGGACCGGGGAGCTGTTTTTT,CAIRTGELFF
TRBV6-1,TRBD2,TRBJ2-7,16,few,TGTGCCAGCAGTTATTCCGGGACTAGCGCCCTCTACGAGCAGTACTTC,CASSYSGTSALYEQYF
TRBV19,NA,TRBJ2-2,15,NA,TGTGCCAGTAGTATAGGTGGGCTTCTGGCCGGGGAGCTGTTTTTT,CASSIGGLLAGELFF
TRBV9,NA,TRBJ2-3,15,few,TGTGCCAGCAGCGCAACCGGGCCCAAGCCAGATACGCAGTATTTT,CASSATGPKPDTQYF